The clone carrying this T cell receptor beta chain was observed a handful of times. Its target is not known. Both TRBC1 and TRBC2 were covered by a beta constant-region primer of two equimolar oligonucleotides. TCRdb reprocessed the UMI-ligation and nested PCR reads via MiXCR and lists one record per CDR3 protein. The top ten hold 0.9% to 0.95% of the sample, which has over 75,000 distinct CDR3 sequences, 13% seen once. The record originates from a study of naive and memory T cell subsets. CD4 T cells were positively selected, then CD8 T cells from the CD4-negative fraction. Cells stained for CD3, CD4, CD8, CD45RA and CD27 were sorted into four subsets. Study-wide results and caveats: Naive and memory subsets had different power law exponents for TCR abundance. Over 85% of naive TCR sequences appeared only once, unlike memory subsets.

The ends were cut back, 6 bases at V and 10 bases at J, with 13 bases in the middle. The CDR3 contains 12 residues. The sequenced material came from central memory CD4+ T cells from blood. The rearrangement links TRBV12-3 or TRBV12-4 to TRBJ2-1; D could derive from TRBD1 or TRBD2 (5 bases each). The clonotype comes from a human donor in good health. The chain's CDR3 is CASSEGRMEQFF. CDR3 sequence (DNA): TGTGCCAGCAGCGAGGGACGGATGGAGCAGTTCTTC.